Listed below are T cell receptor beta chains from one sample, sequenced in a study of siplizumab effects on memory and regulatory T cells. Some clones are missing from TCRdb's copy, which holds only in-frame ones; the method was immunoSEQ multiplex PCR. The sample has approximately 82,000 clones, approximately 88% seen once. Sequences were obtained from Tregs sorted from blood. All receptors derive from a human donor in good health. The CDR3 runs from the conserved cysteine through the conserved F or W. The order of the fields is CDR3 length, V gene, CDR3 protein.

length: 13; V: TRBV2; CDR3: CASSRANTGELFF
length: 14; V: TRBV19; CDR3: CASRPPGRNTEAFF
length: 14; V: TRBV5-1; CDR3: CASSSGQNTDTQYF
length: 14; V: TRBV27; CDR3: CASSFYRDGTEAFF
length: 12; V: TRBV7-2; CDR3: CASSLGLYGYTF
length: 16; V: TRBV11-2; CDR3: CASSFQLNWGTGELFF
length: 13; V: TRBV11-3; CDR3: CASSTPDTGELFF
length: 12; V: TRBV5-1; CDR3: CASSRDFYGYTF
length: 15; V: TRBV7-3; CDR3: CASSLRGGGTDTQYF
length: 14; V: TRBV2; CDR3: CASSSRAPGETQYF
length: 15; V: TRBV7-2; CDR3: CASSFNAAMNTEAFF
length: 15; V: TRBV4-1; CDR3: CASSPGPSSGNTIYF
length: 12; V: TRBV19; CDR3: CASNGEYNEQFF
length: 18; V: TRBV14; CDR3: CASSPRTLAGGRTDTQYF
length: 16; V: TRBV11-3; CDR3: CASSPGRGGSTDTQYF
length: 19; V: TRBV7-9; CDR3: CASSSPPGLAGISTDTQYF
length: 12; V: TRBV29-1; CDR3: CSVERQQETQYF
length: 15; V: TRBV19; CDR3: CASGPGTGQYNEQFF
length: 15; V: TRBV11-3; CDR3: CASSRQGLAKNIQYF
length: 11; V: TRBV5-4; CDR3: CASSFLGGYTF
length: 17; V: TRBV13; CDR3: CASSSDRAGLMNTEAFF
length: 14; V: TRBV7-2; CDR3: CASSSSGTVAGYTF
length: 13; V: TRBV6-6; CDR3: CASSSPRGNEQFF
length: 15; V: TRBV5-4; CDR3: CASSPGRGPGDEQFF
length: 14; V: TRBV6-5; CDR3: CASSTGQGRTEAFF
length: 11; V: TRBV7-9; CDR3: CASSLSERWFF